This entry lists 10 T cell receptor beta chains sequenced from one sample in a study of blood T cell repertoires in COVID-19. The method was immunoSEQ multiplex PCR; TCRdb's version includes in-frame clones alone and lacks a portion of them. This table has approximately 230,000 clones, about 83% appearing once. Source material: peripheral blood. All receptors come from a man older than 75 with acute or convalescent COVID-19.

As regards this clone: An end of the junction differs from the germline gene, which may be a read error. The chain employs TRBV7-7 and TRBJ2-5, with D possibly being TRBD2 (6 bases). CDR1 SSHAT and CDR2 FNYEAQ come from the germline V gene (reference sequence). There are 16 residues in the CDR3. The CDR3 nucleotides are TGTGCTAGCAGCTCGTCTGGGCGGGGCCCCTTCGGGACCCAGTACTTC. Its protein is CASSSSGRGPFGTQYF.

This rearrangement joins TRBV19 to TRBJ1-3; D remains ambiguous. The CDR3 runs 14 residues. Looked up from germline, CDR1 is LNHDA and CDR2 is SQIVND (reference sequence). Trimming took off 0 bases at V and 9 bases at J, with 12 bases between the two ends. The CDR3 nucleotides are TGTGCCAGTAGTATAGACTCCTACCTTCCCACCATATATTTT. Translating it yields CASSIDSYLPTIYF.

The J gene is TRBJ2-1, the V gene TRBV5-4; D uncertain. The CDR3 consists of 14 residues. Germline CDR1 is SGHNT and CDR2 is YYREEE (reference sequence). With 3 bases removed from V and 7 bases from J, the gap between germline ends came to 14 bases. Here the CDR3 reads CASSYPSSGNEQFF. CDR3 DNA: TGTGCCAGCAGCTACCCGAGTTCCGGGAATGAGCAGTTCTTC.

In nucleotides, the CDR3 is TGTGCCAGCAGCCCAGGAGGTAGCGGGGGGGCCGATGAGCAGTTCTTC. This codes for CASSPGGSGGADEQFF. The V and J genes are TRBV7-9 and TRBJ2-1; 11 nucleotides agree with TRBD2. CDR1 is SEHNR, CDR2 FQNEAQ, per germline (reference sequence). V lost 5 bases and J lost 8; bases outside the gene matches: 11. This CDR3 is 16 amino acids long.

The CDR3 loop reads CASSERGDRGYGYTF. For the CDR3, the DNA is TGTGCCAGCAGTGAGCGAGGGGACAGGGGATATGGCTACACCTTC. The genes are TRBV6-1 and TRBJ1-2, with 10 bases lining up with TRBD1. Per the germline V gene, CDR1 is MNHNS and CDR2 is SASEGT. V shed 3 bases, J shed 5 bases, and the junction held 6 bases outside the gene matches. This CDR3 region has 15 residues.

J is TRBJ2-3 and V is TRBV28; 7 nucleotides match TRBD2. The V segment lost 8 bases and the J segment 1 base; nucleotides outside the gene matches: 15. There are 17 residues in the CDR3. Germline V gene lookup returns CDR1 MDHEN and CDR2 SYDVKM. CDR3 DNA sequence: TGTGCCAGCCTCTCTTTGGGTCCTGCGGGAGGCACAGATACGCAGTATTTT. This codes for CASLSLGPAGGTDTQYF.

The V gene is TRBV2, the J gene TRBJ1-1; D possibly corresponds to TRBD1 (5 bases). V lost 5 bases and J 3 bases, leaving 13 bases between the germline ends. Looked up from germline, CDR1 is SNHLY and CDR2 is FYNNEI. The length of the CDR3 is 14 residues. Here the CDR3 DNA reads TGTGCCAGCAGTCTCCAGGGAATGTACACTGAAGCTTTCTTT. Protein sequence: CASSLQGMYTEAFF.

This clone has just a few counts. This chain uses TRBV4-1 with TRBJ2-5; TRBD1 is a possible D gene (5 bases). CDR3 size: 14 residues. Germline values: CDR1 MGHRA, CDR2 YSYEKL. V was trimmed by 1 base and J by 7 bases, leaving 13 bases between them. The CDR3 loop is CASSQVYYQGTQYF. The CDR3 DNA sequence: TGCGCCAGCAGCCAAGTATACTACCAGGGGACCCAGTACTTC.

The chain carries TRBV6-1 and TRBJ2-5; TRBD1 matches 8 bases. V trimming: 4 bases; J trimming: 0 bases; junction bases outside the gene matches: 7. Germline CDR1 reads MNHNS; CDR2 reads SASEGT. The CDR3 length is 16 residues. This chain's CDR3 is CASSGRWTGYQETQYF. The CDR3 bases are TGTGCCAGCAGTGGGAGATGGACAGGGTACCAAGAGACCCAGTACTTC.

The rearrangement links TRBV4-1 to TRBJ2-3, with D hard to call. Germline V CDR1 and CDR2: MGHRA, YSYEKL. V was clipped by 1 base and J by 3 bases, with 14 bases between them. The CDR3 length is 16 residues. The CDR3 nucleotides read TGCGCCAGCAGCCAAGGGCCCAATATACGTACAGATACGCAGTATTTT. Protein sequence: CASSQGPNIRTDTQYF.